The clone carrying this T cell receptor (beta chain) was counted at least ten times. Its matching antigen is unknown. This sample is part of a study of regulatory T cells in long-lasting Graves disease. Researchers made TCR beta libraries by using iRepertoire HTBI primers and running Arm-PCR on CDR3 regions. TCRdb redid the calling of the multiplex PCR reads with MiXCR, one entry per CDR3 protein. The profile shows about 450,000 distinct CDR3 sequences, 14% of them singletons. Overall study findings and caveats: Fewer public clonotypes were shared by new patients (around 970) than by persistent patients (roughly 2,600).

Time point here: newly diagnosed GD, antithyroid drugs for less than 3 months. Construction of the TCR library relied on RNA isolated from PBMCs. With EDTA tubes as the receptacles, approximately 8.2 milliliters of peripheral blood were drawn. These same records also appear under a second study, on T cells in Graves' hyperthyroidism and ophthalmopathy. That source adds: The hyperthyroidism patients had all been newly diagnosed, and their disease duration was under 2 months. Their ages ranged from 18 to 65 years. First-round RT-PCR targeting the TCR CDR3 was performed with the HTBI primer set.

The clonotype originates from a woman in her forties or fifties with Graves disease. Sequencing was performed on peripheral blood mononuclear cells (PBMCs), taken at new diagnosis, from a patient treated with antithyroid drugs.

CDR3 loop: CASSVASSSYEQYF. As DNA, the CDR3 is TGTGCCAGCAGCGTAGCCTCCAGCTCCTACGAGCAGTACTTC. The chain links TRBV9 to TRBJ2-7; no clear D gene. Trimming pared 0 bases from V and 0 bases from J, leaving 7 bases between. Germline CDR1 and CDR2: SGDLS and YYNGEE. The CDR3 loop spans 14 amino acids.